This passage covers 21 T cell receptor beta chains from one sample sequenced in a study of regulatory T cells in long-lasting Graves disease. Time point reported: persistent/refractory GD, antithyroid drugs over 5 years with positive TRAb. PBMC RNA was the source of the TCR library. Sequencing libraries for TCR beta were prepared with iRepertoire HTBI primers and Arm-PCR of CDR3 regions. TCRdb re-called the multiplex PCR reads through MiXCR, storing one row per CDR3 protein. The sample has some 280,000 distinct CDR3 sequences, 20% to 25% seen once; the top ten hold about 61%. This specimen consisted of peripheral blood mononuclear cells (PBMCs), obtained when the disease was refractory, from a patient treated with antithyroid drugs. These receptors were taken from a female donor with Graves disease.

This clonotype appeared many times. This sequence joins TRBV5-6 and TRBJ1-5; possible D gene TRBD1, 6 bases. The V end was cut by 1 base, the J end by 1 base, with 12 bases between. This CDR3 comprises 16 residues. Germline-derived CDR1 and CDR2 are SGHDT and YYEEEE. CDR3 sequence reads: CASSLWWQGSNQPQHF. CDR3 sequence (DNA): TGTGCCAGCAGCTTGTGGTGGCAGGGGAGCAATCAGCCCCAGCATTTT. The variable domain in full, with the rest retrieved from reference TRBV5-6 and TRBJ1-5, is DAGVTQSPTHLIKTRGQQVTLRCSPKSGHDTVSWYQQALGQGPQFIFQYYEEEERQRGNFPDRFSGHQFPNYSSELNVNALLLGDSALYLCASSLWWQGSNQPQHFGDGTRLSIL.

This clonotype was detected many times. The rearrangement joins TRBV7-2 to TRBJ2-4; 8 bases line up with TRBD1. The V gene's germline CDR1 is SGHTA and CDR2 FQGNSA. The junction had 13 bases not matched to a gene; V was cut back by 3 bases and J by 9 bases. The CDR3 covers 16 residues. The CDR3 nucleotides read TGTGCCAGCAGCTTTCAGACAGGGGCGCAAGGGGGCATTCAGTACTTC. Protein sequence: CASSFQTGAQGGIQYF.

This clonotype was counted only a few times. The genes are TRBV6-5 and TRBJ2-7; perhaps TRBD1 as D (6 bases). The CDR3 has 13 residues. Between the trimmed V and J ends, which lost 2 bases and 4 bases, there was a span of 9 bases. Germline V gives CDR1 MNHEY, CDR2 SVGAGI. The CDR3 DNA reads as TGTGCCAGCAGTTACCCCACAGGGTACGAGCAGTACTTC. It codes for CASSYPTGYEQYF.

In this sample, this clonotype turned up many times. The rearrangement uses TRBV27 and TRBJ2-7; D is uncertain. CDR3 length: 12 amino acids. Trimming stripped 1 base from V and 6 bases from J, with 7 bases between. CDR1 is MNHEY and CDR2 is SMNVEV in the germline V gene (reference sequence). DNA of the CDR3: TGTGCCAGCAGTTTATACGGGCGCGAGCAGTACTTC. This gives the protein CASSLYGREQYF.

This clonotype was seen ten or more times. The chain uses TRBV27 and TRBJ2-5, with TRBD1 as a possible D gene (5 bases). Trimming removed 6 bases from V and 2 bases from J, with 7 bases in between. Germline V gene data show CDR1 as MNHEY and CDR2 as SMNVEV (reference sequence). The CDR3 extends over 12 amino acids. The CDR3 region has the DNA TGTGCCAGCAGAGCAGGGCAAGAGACCCAGTACTTC. This codes for CASRAGQETQYF.

This clonotype was seen ten or more times. V is TRBV2 and J is TRBJ2-7, with unresolved D. Germline loops: CDR1 SNHLY, CDR2 FYNNEI. Deletions cut 2 bases from V and 3 bases from J, with 8 bases between. There are 13 residues in the CDR3. The CDR3 is CASSETTVYEQYF. The CDR3, as DNA: TGTGCCAGCAGTGAAACGACTGTCTACGAGCAGTACTTC.

This clonotype was counted between two and nine times. The genes are TRBV4-1 and TRBJ2-7; D gene uncertain. Germline values: CDR1 MGHRA, CDR2 YSYEKL. V was cut by 0 bases and J by 2 bases, with 14 bases left in between. The CDR3 is 16 amino acids. The CDR3 DNA sequence: TGCGCCAGCAGCCAAGATTTAGGGCAGAGTGCCTACGAGCAGTACTTC. Translated: CASSQDLGQSAYEQYF.

This clonotype was detected many times. This chain uses TRBV10-3 with TRBJ1-1; D unclear. Trimming left V 2 bases short and J 0 bases short, with 7 bases between. The CDR3 is made up of 14 amino acids. CDR1 is ENHRY, CDR2 SYGVKD, per germline. This chain's CDR3 is CAISERGLNTEAFF. CDR3 nucleotide sequence: TGTGCCATCAGTGAGAGAGGGCTGAACACTGAAGCTTTCTTT.

The chain uses TRBV29-1 and TRBJ2-5; 9 bases match TRBD2. Germline CDR1 and CDR2: SQVTM and ANQGSEA. This CDR3 has 14 amino acids. V shed 6 bases, J shed 5 bases, and the junction held 10 bases outside the gene matches. DNA for the CDR3: TGCAGCGTCGAAAGGCGGGAGGGCCTTGAGACCCAGTACTTC. Encoded protein: CSVERREGLETQYF.

The chain couples TRBV7-3 to TRBJ2-1, with 11 bases fitting TRBD1. Germline V gene sequence: CDR1 SGHTA, CDR2 FQGTGA. The CDR3 length is 15 residues. The J segment lost 5 bases and the V segment lost 4 bases, leaving 4 bases of the junction unmatched. CDR3 protein: CASSSGTGGNNEQFF. The CDR3 nucleotides read TGTGCCAGCAGCTCCGGGACAGGGGGAAACAATGAGCAGTTCTTC. Combining the CDR3 with reference TRBV7-3 and TRBJ2-1 gives the whole variable domain GAGVSQTPSNKVTEKGKYVELRCDPISGHTALYWYRQSLGQGPEFLIYFQGTGAADDSGLPNDRFFAVRPEGSVSTLKIQRTERGDSAVYLCASSSGTGGNNEQFFGPGTRLTVL.

In its sample, this clonotype was seen many times. This rearrangement joins TRBV28 to TRBJ1-1, with 7 bases identical to TRBD1. The junction had 11 bases not matched to a gene; V was cut back by 7 bases and J by 3 bases. Germline loops: CDR1 MDHEN, CDR2 SYDVKM. The CDR3 spans 15 residues. The DNA for the CDR3 is TGTGCCAGCATGGGAGGGACAGCTGTGGACACTGAAGCTTTCTTT. It translates to CASMGGTAVDTEAFF.

The chain employs TRBV4-3 and TRBJ1-2, with TRBD1 matching over 8 bases. This CDR3 is 16 amino acids long. The germline V gene has CDR1 LGHNA and CDR2 YSLEER. V shed 3 bases and J 3 bases; nucleotides not matched to a gene: 9. The DNA of the CDR3 is TGCGCCAGCAGCCACCCGCCGACAGGGGATTACTATGGCTACACCTTC. It codes for CASSHPPTGDYYGYTF.

Remarks on this clonotype: A much larger clone is a single base away; this may be a read error. The CDR3 carries no conserved terminal phenylalanine or tryptophan, so it likely arises from a read error. CDR3 nucleotide sequence: TGTGCCAGCAGCTTAGGGGGGCTTAACACCGGGGAGCTGTTTTCT. It encodes CASSLGGLNTGELFS. This chain uses TRBV7-2 with TRBJ2-2, with a possible D match to TRBD1 (6 bases). Germline V CDR1 and CDR2: SGHTA, FQGNSA. Trimming cost V 1 base and J 2 bases, with 8 bases left between them. The CDR3 contains 15 residues.

The chain recombines TRBV11-2 with TRBJ1-4; 7 bases fit TRBD1. V was pared by 5 bases and J by 6 bases, with 9 bases of the junction left unmatched. This CDR3 is built from 15 residues. Germline V gene lookup returns CDR1 SGHAT and CDR2 FQNNGV. The CDR3 protein is CASSATGVPDEKLFF. The CDR3 DNA follows: TGTGCCAGCAGCGCTACAGGGGTTCCGGATGAAAAACTGTTTTTT.

This clonotype was detected a few times. V usage is TRBV4-3 and J usage is TRBJ2-7; 9 nucleotides match TRBD1. The V segment lost 3 bases and the J segment 7 bases; nucleotides outside the gene matches: 10. Germline values: CDR1 LGHNA, CDR2 YSLEER. The CDR3 extends over 15 amino acids. DNA for the CDR3: TGCGCCAGCAGCCAGAATCCACAGGGGGCGGAAGAGCAGTACTTC. It translates to CASSQNPQGAEEQYF.

This chain connects TRBV18 to TRBJ2-1; 12 bases are shared with TRBD2. CDR3 length: 16 amino acids. The J segment lost 7 bases and the V segment lost 5 bases, leaving 9 bases of the junction unmatched. Germline assignment: CDR1 KGHSH and CDR2 LQKENI. DNA for the CDR3: TGTGCCAGCTCATCTAGCGGGAGGGCAGAGAGGAATGAGCAGTTCTTC. Translated: CASSSSGRAERNEQFF. Drawing the rest from reference TRBV18 and TRBJ2-1, the complete variable domain is NAGVMQNPRHLVRRRGQEARLRCSPMKGHSHVYWYRQLPEEGLKFMVYLQKENIIDESGMPKERFSAEFPKEGPSILRIQQVVRGDSAAYFCASSSSGRAERNEQFFGPGTRLTVL.

This clonotype occurred many times. The chain recombines TRBV11-2 with TRBJ1-5; no definite D call. The germline CDR1 and CDR2 sequences are SGHAT and FQNNGV. The CDR3 spans 17 residues. Trimming left V 4 bases short and J 0 bases short, with 16 bases between. The CDR3 nucleotides are TGTGCCAGCAGCTCCAGGCTGGGCAGACTTAGCAATCAGCCCCAGCATTTT. Translation gives CASSSRLGRLSNQPQHF.

This clonotype was picked up many times. The chain recombines TRBV29-1 with TRBJ1-4; a possible D gene is TRBD1 (5 bases). Trimming pared 6 bases from V and 6 bases from J, leaving 14 bases between. The CDR3 is made up of 13 amino acids. The V gene's germline CDR1 is SQVTM and CDR2 ANQGSEA. CDR3: CSVQGDSDEKLFF. DNA of the CDR3: TGCAGCGTCCAGGGAGACTCAGATGAAAAACTGTTTTTT.

The sample holds a few counts of this clonotype. The chain couples TRBV6-1 to TRBJ2-7; 8 bases fit TRBD1. Germline V lookup: CDR1 MNHNS, CDR2 SASEGT. The V gene end was trimmed by 7 bases and the J gene end by 5 bases; junction bases not matched to a gene: 4. The CDR3 contains 12 residues. CDR3 DNA sequence: TGTGCCAGCAATGACAGGGGCGACGAGCAGTACTTC. Encoded protein: CASNDRGDEQYF.

The sample holds a few counts of this clonotype. The CDR3 spells CAQTAAYGYTF. In nucleotides, the CDR3 is TGTGCCCAGACAGCAGCCTATGGCTACACCTTC. The V call is TRBV30, the J call TRBJ1-2; D is perhaps TRBD1 (5 bases). There are 11 residues in the CDR3. V lost 8 bases and J lost 4, with 11 bases in between. Germline CDR1 and CDR2: GTSNPN and SVGIG (reference sequence).

The chain uses TRBV5-1 and TRBJ2-2, with D perhaps TRBD2 (5 bases). Trimming shortened V by 5 bases and J by 2 bases, and 13 bases separated the two germline ends. Germline V gene data show CDR1 as SGHRS and CDR2 as YFSETQ. The CDR3 is made up of 15 amino acids. DNA for the CDR3: TGCGCCAGCAGGGGGAGCGGAGCAAACACCGGGGAGCTGTTTTTT. It encodes CASRGSGANTGELFF. Together with reference TRBV5-1 and TRBJ2-2, the CDR3 gives the full variable domain: KAGVTQTPRYLIKTRGQQVTLSCSPISGHRSVSWYQQTPGQGLQFLFEYFSETQRNKGNFPGRFSGRQFSNSRSEMNVSTLELGDSALYLCASRGSGANTGELFFGEGSRLTVL.